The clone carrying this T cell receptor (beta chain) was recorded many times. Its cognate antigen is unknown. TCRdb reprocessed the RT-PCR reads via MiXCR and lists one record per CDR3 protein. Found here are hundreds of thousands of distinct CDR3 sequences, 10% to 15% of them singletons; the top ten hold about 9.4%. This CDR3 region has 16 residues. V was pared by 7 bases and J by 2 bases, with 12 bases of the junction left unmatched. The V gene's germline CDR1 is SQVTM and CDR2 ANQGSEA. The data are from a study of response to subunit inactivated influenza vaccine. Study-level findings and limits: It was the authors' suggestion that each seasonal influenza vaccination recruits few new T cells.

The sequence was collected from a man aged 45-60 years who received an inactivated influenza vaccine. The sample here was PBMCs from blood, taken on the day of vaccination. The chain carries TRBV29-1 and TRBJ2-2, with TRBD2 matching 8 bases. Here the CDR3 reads CSAKRLAGGNTGELFF. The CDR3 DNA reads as TGCAGCGCAAAAAGGCTAGCGGGCGGTAACACCGGGGAGCTGTTTTTT.